The entry below describes one TCR beta chain. This record comes from a study of Ad26.COV2.S vaccination and SARS-CoV-2 variants. The repertoire was sequenced with immunoSEQ multiplex PCR; TCRdb's copy has only in-frame clones and lacks some. The data contain around 340,000 clones, roughly 91% of them singletons. Stated treatment: some 19 received Ad26.COV2.S at low or high dose, single or two shots; roughly 5 received placebo; per-sample allocation not given. After the first vaccine or placebo injection, samples were drawn on day 63. The V gene's germline CDR1 is PRHDT and CDR2 FYEKMQ (reference sequence). The CDR3 has 18 residues. V shed 0 bases, J shed 3 bases, and the junction held 12 bases outside the gene matches.

The sample here was peripheral blood, taken in a trial of Ad26.COV2.S vaccine versus placebo. The chain has TRBV13 and TRBJ2-3, with 7 bases matching TRBD2. This clonotype was obtained from a person between 18 and 65 years old who received the Ad26.COV2.S COVID-19 vaccine or a placebo. In DNA, the CDR3 is TGTGCCAGCAGCTTAGGCGGTTACGGGGGAGGGTCGACAGATACGCAGTATTTT. Translation gives CASSLGGYGGGSTDTQYF.